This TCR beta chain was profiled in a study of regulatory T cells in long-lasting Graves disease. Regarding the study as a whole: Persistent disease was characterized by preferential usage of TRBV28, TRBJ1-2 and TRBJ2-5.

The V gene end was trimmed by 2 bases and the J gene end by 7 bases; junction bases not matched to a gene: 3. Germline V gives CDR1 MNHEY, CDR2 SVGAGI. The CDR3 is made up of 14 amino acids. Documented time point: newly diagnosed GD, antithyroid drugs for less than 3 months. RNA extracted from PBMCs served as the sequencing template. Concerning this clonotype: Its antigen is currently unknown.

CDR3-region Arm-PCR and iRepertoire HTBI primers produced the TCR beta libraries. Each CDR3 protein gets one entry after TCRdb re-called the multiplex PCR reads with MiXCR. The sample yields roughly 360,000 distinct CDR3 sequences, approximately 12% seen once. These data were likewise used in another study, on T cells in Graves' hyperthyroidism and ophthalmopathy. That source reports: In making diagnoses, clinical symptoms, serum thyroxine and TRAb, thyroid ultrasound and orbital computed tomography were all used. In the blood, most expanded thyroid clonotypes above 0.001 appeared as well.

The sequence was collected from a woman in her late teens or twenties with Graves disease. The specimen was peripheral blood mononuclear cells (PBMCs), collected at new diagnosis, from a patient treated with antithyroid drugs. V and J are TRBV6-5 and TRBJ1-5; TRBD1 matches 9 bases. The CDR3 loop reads CASSYPGQGQPQHF. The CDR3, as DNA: TGTGCCAGCAGTTACCCGGGACAGGGACAGCCCCAGCATTTT.